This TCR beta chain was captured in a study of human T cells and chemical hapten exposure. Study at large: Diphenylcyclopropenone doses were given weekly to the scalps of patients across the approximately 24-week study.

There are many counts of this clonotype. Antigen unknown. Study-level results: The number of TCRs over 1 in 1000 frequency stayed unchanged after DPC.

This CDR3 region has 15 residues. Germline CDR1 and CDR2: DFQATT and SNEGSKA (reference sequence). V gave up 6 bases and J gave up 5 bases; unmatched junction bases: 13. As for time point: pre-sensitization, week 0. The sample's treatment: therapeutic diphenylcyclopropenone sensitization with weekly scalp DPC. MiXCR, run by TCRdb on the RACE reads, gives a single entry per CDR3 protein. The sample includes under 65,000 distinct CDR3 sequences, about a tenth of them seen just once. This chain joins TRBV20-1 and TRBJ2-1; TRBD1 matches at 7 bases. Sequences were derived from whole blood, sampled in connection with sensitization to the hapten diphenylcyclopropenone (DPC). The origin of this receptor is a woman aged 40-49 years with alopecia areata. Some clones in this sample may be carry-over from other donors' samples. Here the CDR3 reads CSAKRQGDNNNEQFF. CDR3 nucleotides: TGCAGTGCGAAAAGACAGGGCGATAATAACAATGAGCAGTTCTTC.